The sequence of this T cell receptor (beta chain) was determined in a study of vaccination effects on CD4 cells after COVID-19. Comment on this clone: Its specificity is unknown.

In germline, CDR1 is SNHLY, CDR2 FYNNEI. The CDR3 totals 15 residues. The V and J ends lost 4 bases and 2 bases respectively, with 13 bases between them. After expansion with viral peptide pools in the ViraFEST assay, antigen-specific CD4+ T cells were sequenced. Following 10 days of culture, CD4+ T cells were isolated. As their vaccination, participants received two doses of either BNT162b2 or mRNA-1273. Supplemented with about 10 IU/ml IL-2 and about 10 ug/ml peptides, 2 million to 2.5 million PBMC per well were kept in culture. TCRdb's copy holds only in-frame clones and misses some; the assay was immunoSEQ multiplex PCR. The sample contains roughly 30,000 clones, more than 65% of which appear only once.

This specimen was CD4+ T cells from PBMCs cultured with HCoV-NL63 spike peptides, taken after COVID-19 vaccination. The sequence was obtained from a human donor who received a COVID-19 vaccine. V and J are TRBV2 and TRBJ2-3; D unclear. The CDR3 is CASSVALTHTDTQYF. The CDR3 nucleotides read TGTGCCAGCAGTGTCGCACTCACCCACACAGATACGCAGTATTTT.